Shown below are 25 T cell receptor beta chains from a single sample sequenced in a study of blood T cell repertoires in COVID-19. TCRdb's copy holds only in-frame clones and misses some; the assay was immunoSEQ multiplex PCR. The repertoire holds fewer than 600,000 clones, 88% seen once, with roughly 1.9% in the top ten. The sequenced sample consisted of PBMCs or T cells enriched from blood (not recorded which). The origin of the receptors is a woman in her 40s who had recovered from COVID-19.

This chain connects TRBV19 to TRBJ1-1, with D unresolved. V was pared by 4 bases and J by 8 bases, with 17 bases between. The CDR3 consists of 14 residues. CDR1 is LNHDA, CDR2 SQIVND, per germline (reference sequence). This chain's CDR3 is CASSTHNAGPEAFF. The DNA for the CDR3 is TGTGCCAGTAGTACGCATAATGCCGGTCCAGAAGCTTTCTTT.

This clone has only a few counts. This rearrangement joins TRBV5-5 to TRBJ2-7; 8 bases map to TRBD1. Germline V CDR1 and CDR2: SGHKS, YYEKEE (reference sequence). The CDR3 is 14 residues long. Trimming took 1 base from V and 4 from J; bases not matched to a gene: 4. The CDR3 DNA reads TGTGCCAGCAGCTTGACGGACAGGGAATACGAGCAGTACTTC. Encoded protein: CASSLTDREYEQYF.

The rearrangement joins TRBV25-1 to TRBJ2-1; the match to TRBD2 covers 9 bases. Trimming at V came to 5 bases and at J to 7 bases, leaving 6 bases not matched to a gene. The CDR3 extends over 14 amino acids. From germline, CDR1 is MGHDK and CDR2 SYGVNS. The CDR3 DNA sequence: TGTGCCAGCAGTAAGGCGGGAGGGTCGAATGAGCAGTTCTTC. It encodes CASSKAGGSNEQFF.

This clone was counted a few times. CDR3: CASSLRGDTQYF. The DNA for the CDR3 is TGTGCCAGTAGTCTTCGGGGAGATACGCAGTATTTT. J is TRBJ2-3 and V is TRBV19; TRBD2 might be the D (5 bases). The CDR3 runs 12 residues. Germline CDR1 LNHDA, CDR2 SQIVND (reference sequence). V was shortened by 5 bases and J by 5 bases, with 8 bases between the two germline ends.

V is TRBV7-8 and J is TRBJ2-1; D is perhaps TRBD1 (5 bases). V lost 5 bases and J 12 bases, leaving 23 bases between the germline ends. The V gene's germline CDR1 is SGHVS and CDR2 FQNEAQ. The CDR3 runs 15 residues. DNA of the CDR3: TGTGCCAGCAGCCGTACGGCCAGGGTCGGAGAATGGCAGTTCTTC. Its protein product is CASSRTARVGEWQFF.

The chain carries TRBV19 and TRBJ1-5; weak D call: TRBD1 (5 bases). Germline V gene sequence: CDR1 LNHDA, CDR2 SQIVND (reference sequence). There are 15 residues in the CDR3. Trimming removed 4 bases at V and 4 bases at J, with 14 bases between. The CDR3: CASSTAGTPNQPQHF. The CDR3 DNA sequence: TGTGCCAGTAGTACCGCCGGGACTCCGAATCAGCCCCAGCATTTT.

Only one count was recorded for this clone. The chain recombines TRBV27 with TRBJ1-2, with 8 positions matching TRBD1. V dropped 4 bases and J dropped 3; count of bases not matched to a gene: 10. This CDR3 spans 16 amino acids. CDR1 and CDR2 (germline): MNHEY, SMNVEV (reference sequence). The CDR3 nucleotides are TGTGCCAGCAGTTCGTCGACAGGGGAGGTTGACTATGGCTACACCTTC. Protein: CASSSSTGEVDYGYTF.

This clone was detected once. V is TRBV18 and J is TRBJ1-3; D gene uncertain. Germline values: CDR1 KGHSH, CDR2 LQKENI. The CDR3 loop spans 17 amino acids. V was clipped by 1 base and J by 0 bases, with 13 bases between them. The chain's CDR3 is CASSPHVPGFSGNTIYF. CDR3 bases: TGTGCCAGCTCACCACATGTACCGGGATTCTCTGGAAACACCATATATTTT.

The chain is built from TRBV12-1 and TRBJ2-1; the D call TRBD2 from the table was never checked on the DNA. TRBV12-1 corresponds to a pseudogene. This CDR3 comprises 14 residues. The CDR3 DNA reads TGTGCCTTTCCTAGCGGAGTCAACGGGGGTGAGCAGTTCTTC. Amino acid sequence: CAFPSGVNGGEQFF.

The genes are TRBV20-1 and TRBJ1-1; unclear D gene. The V gene's germline CDR1 is DFQATT and CDR2 SNEGSKA (reference sequence). This CDR3 contains 14 residues. V shed 3 bases and J shed 3 bases, with 14 bases lying between them. Here the CDR3 reads CSASPVLRDTEAFF. CDR3 bases: TGCAGTGCTAGTCCCGTACTCCGGGACACTGAAGCTTTCTTT.

In DNA, the CDR3 is TGTGCCAGCAGCGCCAATCAGGGGAACACTGAAGCTTTCTTT. As protein: CASSANQGNTEAFF. The rearrangement uses TRBV9 and TRBJ1-1; D possibly corresponds to TRBD1 (5 bases). The V and J ends lost 3 bases and 1 base respectively, with 10 bases between them. Germline V gene lookup returns CDR1 SGDLS and CDR2 YYNGEE. This CDR3 contains 14 residues. The full variable domain, completed using reference TRBV9 and TRBJ1-1, is DSGVTQTPKHLITATGQRVTLRCSPRSGDLSVYWYQQSLDQGLQFLIQYYNGEERAKGNILERFSAQQFPDLHSELNLSSLELGDSALYFCASSANQGNTEAFFGQGTRLTVV.

This clone is a singleton in its sample. The chain joins TRBV6-5 to TRBJ2-7; D unclear. V lost 3 bases to trimming and J lost 3 bases, with 12 bases between them. Looked up from germline, CDR1 is MNHEY and CDR2 is SVGAGI. The CDR3 extends over 14 amino acids. Here the CDR3 DNA reads TGTGCCAGCAGTTATTCAGACCGACACTACGAGCAGTACTTC. This gives the protein CASSYSDRHYEQYF.

The chain links TRBV27 to TRBJ2-1; 10 nucleotides agree with TRBD2. CDR3 length equals 14 residues. Losses at the gene ends were 3 bases for V and 8 bases for J; bases not matched to a gene: 4. Germline-derived CDR1 and CDR2 are MNHEY and SMNVEV (reference sequence). CDR3 in amino acids: CASSFLAGVDEQFF. CDR3 in DNA: TGTGCCAGCAGTTTCCTAGCGGGAGTCGATGAGCAGTTCTTC.

As to this clone: The sample contains more than one DNA sequence encoding this CDR3. The rearrangement joins TRBV12-3 or TRBV12-4 to TRBJ1-2, with D possibly being TRBD1 (5 bases). V dropped 6 bases and J dropped 4 bases, with 9 bases sitting between them. The CDR3 loop spans 12 amino acids. The CDR3: CASSRDSYGYTF. The DNA for the CDR3 is TGTGCCAGCAGCCGAGACAGCTATGGCTACACCTTC.

CDR3 amino acids: CASSQRLAGGWEQYF. The CDR3 bases are TGTGCCAGCAGTCAACGACTAGCGGGAGGATGGGAGCAGTACTTC. The chain links TRBV27 to TRBJ2-7; TRBD2 matches at 13 bases. The V gene's germline CDR1 is MNHEY and CDR2 SMNVEV (reference sequence). This CDR3 has 15 amino acids. V was pared by 5 bases and J by 7 bases, with 8 bases of the junction left unmatched.

The count of this clone is one. The CDR3 reads CASSLGEINTEAFF. For the CDR3, the DNA is TGCGCCAGCAGCTTGGGGGAGATCAACACTGAAGCTTTCTTT. This rearrangement joins TRBV5-1 to TRBJ1-1; no clear D gene. V shed 0 bases and J shed 2 bases, with 8 bases lying between them. Germline lookup yields CDR1 SGHRS and CDR2 YFSETQ. The CDR3 contains 14 residues.

This rearrangement joins TRBV4-1 to TRBJ2-3; D unresolved. The CDR3 contains 13 residues. V was cut by 1 base and J by 4 bases, with 6 bases left in between. Germline CDR1 is MGHRA and CDR2 is YSYEKL. CDR3: CASSQVSADTQYF. In nucleotides, the CDR3 is TGCGCCAGCAGCCAAGTTTCGGCAGATACGCAGTATTTT.

The chain links TRBV2 to TRBJ1-6; 9 bases map to TRBD1. CDR1 is SNHLY and CDR2 is FYNNEI in the germline V gene. Trimming removed 8 bases from V and 7 bases from J; junction bases left unmatched: 3. This CDR3 has 13 amino acids. The CDR3 sequence: CASRTGVNSPLHF. The CDR3 DNA reads TGTGCCAGCCGGACAGGGGTCAATTCACCCCTCCACTTT.

This clone was seen a few times. V usage is TRBV7-9 and J usage is TRBJ2-1; possibly TRBD1 for D (6 bases). The CDR3 length is 13 residues. V was shortened by 5 bases and J by 6 bases, with 11 bases between the two germline ends. Per germline, CDR1 SEHNR and CDR2 FQNEAQ (reference sequence). CDR3 coding DNA: TGTGCCAGCAGCCCAGGGGCTCGCAATGAGCAGTTCTTC. As protein: CASSPGARNEQFF.

The rearrangement links TRBV19 to TRBJ1-2; D is unclear. The V gene lost 2 bases and the J gene lost 1 base, with 5 bases spanning the gap. Per germline, CDR1 LNHDA and CDR2 SQIVND (reference sequence). This CDR3 contains 13 residues. CDR3 in amino acids: CASSIPFNYGYTF. Here the CDR3 DNA reads TGTGCCAGTAGTATACCTTTTAACTATGGCTACACCTTC.

This clone was counted once. The chain carries TRBV6-5 and TRBJ2-5, with 9 bases fitting TRBD2. V shed 0 bases, J shed 2 bases, and the junction held 4 bases outside the gene matches. Germline-derived CDR1 and CDR2 are MNHEY and SVGAGI. This CDR3 contains 16 residues. CDR3 loop: CASSYSLAGAQETQYF. The DNA for the CDR3 is TGTGCCAGCAGTTACTCATTAGCGGGAGCACAAGAGACCCAGTACTTC.

This chain joins TRBV30 and TRBJ2-1, with 11 bases that match TRBD2. Germline values: CDR1 GTSNPN, CDR2 SVGIG (reference sequence). V gave up 1 base and J gave up 2 bases; unmatched junction bases: 4. This CDR3 is built from 16 residues. The CDR3 reads CAWSGLAGGTYNEQFF. CDR3 DNA sequence: TGTGCCTGGAGTGGGCTAGCGGGAGGTACCTACAATGAGCAGTTCTTC.

The J gene is TRBJ2-3, the V gene TRBV28; 7 nucleotides match TRBD1. This CDR3 comprises 14 residues. The V and J ends lost 3 bases and 3 bases, in that order; junction bases with no gene match: 3. The V gene's germline CDR1 is MDHEN and CDR2 SYDVKM. CDR3 residues: CASSLDRPTDTQYF. CDR3 in DNA: TGTGCCAGCAGTTTGGACAGGCCGACAGATACGCAGTATTTT.

This chain connects TRBV2 to TRBJ1-2; D possibly corresponds to TRBD1 (5 bases). This CDR3 contains 13 residues. Germline V lookup: CDR1 SNHLY, CDR2 FYNNEI. The V gene lost 6 bases and the J gene lost 2 bases, with 10 bases spanning the gap. CDR3 sequence: CASSQGLNYGYTF. CDR3 coding DNA: TGTGCCAGCAGCCAGGGCCTCAACTATGGCTACACCTTC.

The chain carries TRBV7-9 and TRBJ1-2, with D perhaps matching TRBD1 (5 bases). The CDR3 is 14 amino acids. The germline V gene encodes CDR1 SEHNR and CDR2 FQNEAQ (reference sequence). V was pared by 8 bases and J by 9 bases, with 22 bases between. The CDR3 here is CASYSTDIFGSYTF. CDR3 nucleotide sequence: TGTGCCAGCTACTCGACGGACATCTTCGGAAGCTACACCTTC.